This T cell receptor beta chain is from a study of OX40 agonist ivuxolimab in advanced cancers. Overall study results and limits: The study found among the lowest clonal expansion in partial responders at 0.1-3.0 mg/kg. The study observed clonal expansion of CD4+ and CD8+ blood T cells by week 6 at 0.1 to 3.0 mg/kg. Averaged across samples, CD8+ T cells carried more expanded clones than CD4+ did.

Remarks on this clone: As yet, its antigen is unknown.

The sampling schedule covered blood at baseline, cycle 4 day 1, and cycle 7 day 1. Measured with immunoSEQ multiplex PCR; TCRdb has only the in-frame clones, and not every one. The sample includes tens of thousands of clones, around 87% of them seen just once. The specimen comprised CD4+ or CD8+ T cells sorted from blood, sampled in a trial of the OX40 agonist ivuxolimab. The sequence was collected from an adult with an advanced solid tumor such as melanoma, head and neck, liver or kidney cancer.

This chain's CDR3 is CASSGQSKDYEQYF. The DNA of the CDR3 is TGTGCCAGCAGTGGACAGTCGAAAGACTACGAGCAGTACTTC. The V gene is TRBV2, the J gene TRBJ2-7, with a weak D call TRBD1 (5 bases). This CDR3 region has 14 residues. Germline V CDR1 and CDR2: SNHLY, FYNNEI. V was trimmed by 4 bases and J by 3 bases, leaving 13 bases between them. Full variable domain (rest looked up from reference TRBV2 and TRBJ2-7): EPEVTQTPSHQVTQMGQEVILRCVPISNHLYFYWYRQILGQKVEFLVSFYNNEISEKSEIFDDQFSVERPDGSNFTLKIRSTKLEDSAMYFCASSGQSKDYEQYFGPGTRLTVT.